The 10 T cell receptor beta chains presented below share a single source sample, sequenced in a study of T cell responses to AZD1222 COVID-19 vaccine. Clones were sequenced by immunoSEQ multiplex PCR, and TCRdb holds only the in-frame ones, with some missing. The top ten hold around 12% of the sample, which has about 130,000 clones, 86% seen once. Source: peripheral blood, taken on day 0 of AZD1222 vaccination. These receptors came from an adult in good health.

Turning to this clone: The same CDR3 also results from other DNA sequences found in this sample. V is TRBV18 and J is TRBJ1-1; D not resolved. The germline V gene encodes CDR1 KGHSH and CDR2 LQKENI. This CDR3 spans 13 amino acids. The V end lost 2 bases, the J end lost 1 base, and 5 bases lay between the germline ends. CDR3 sequence: CASSPTGNTEAFF. DNA of the CDR3: TGTGCCAGCTCACCAACGGGGAACACTGAAGCTTTCTTT.

The chain carries TRBV7-8 and TRBJ2-7, with D possibly TRBD2 on 6 matching bases. Germline lookup yields CDR1 SGHVS and CDR2 FQNEAQ. V was cut by 5 bases and J by 6 bases, with 20 bases left in between. This CDR3 is built from 15 residues. The CDR3 loop is CASSPAEGLEGEQYF. The CDR3 coding sequence is TGTGCCAGCAGCCCAGCCGAGGGGCTGGAGGGCGAGCAGTACTTC.

The chain couples TRBV13 to TRBJ2-7; no reliable D call. The CDR3 runs 14 residues. The germline V gene encodes CDR1 PRHDT and CDR2 FYEKMQ (reference sequence). The germline V and J ends were trimmed by 7 bases and 3 bases, with 16 bases remaining between them. The CDR3 nucleotides read TGTGCCAGCATCAAGAAGCACGTAGACTACGAGCAGTACTTC. This codes for CASIKKHVDYEQYF.

This chain links TRBV4-2 with TRBJ1-6; D ambiguous. CDR3 size: 14 residues. Germline V lookup: CDR1 LGHNA, CDR2 YNFKEQ. Between the trimmed V and J ends, which lost 0 bases and 7 bases, there was a span of 7 bases. CDR3 coding DNA: TGTGCCAGCAGCCAAGAAGTGGGGAATTCACCCCTCCACTTT. Its protein is CASSQEVGNSPLHF.

The J gene is TRBJ2-2, the V gene TRBV7-3; 9 nucleotides align to TRBD2. J was trimmed by 4 bases and V by 3 bases; bases with no gene match: 9. This CDR3 is built from 17 residues. Germline values: CDR1 SGHTA, CDR2 FQGTGA. The chain's CDR3 is CASSFDVGTSTTGELFF. In DNA, the CDR3 is TGTGCCAGCAGCTTCGATGTGGGGACTAGCACCACCGGGGAGCTGTTTTTT.

The chain couples TRBV18 to TRBJ2-5; no reliable D call. Per the germline V gene, CDR1 is KGHSH and CDR2 is LQKENI. This CDR3 is 15 amino acids long. Between the trimmed V and J ends, which lost 3 bases and 5 bases, there was a span of 16 bases. The CDR3 spells CASSPSLGAGETQYF. CDR3 DNA sequence: TGTGCCAGCTCACCCAGCCTTGGCGCTGGGGAGACCCAGTACTTC.

Remarks on this clone: Other nucleotide sequences from this sample produce the same CDR3. The chain links TRBV7-2 to TRBJ1-5; D perhaps matches TRBD1 (5 bases). Deletions cut 0 bases from V and 4 bases from J, with 10 bases between. Germline values: CDR1 SGHTA, CDR2 FQGNSA. This CDR3 is built from 15 residues. The CDR3, as DNA: TGTGCCAGCAGCTTAGCGGGGACTGAGAATCAGCCCCAGCATTTT. This codes for CASSLAGTENQPQHF.

This chain connects TRBV5-5 to TRBJ1-5; D is unresolved. Germline values: CDR1 SGHKS, CDR2 YYEKEE (reference sequence). V dropped 1 base and J dropped 7 bases, with 15 bases sitting between them. The CDR3 spans 15 residues. The CDR3 sequence is CASSLIWRLGQPQHF. The DNA for the CDR3 is TGTGCCAGCAGCTTGATATGGCGGCTCGGCCAGCCCCAGCATTTT. The full variable domain, in which reference TRBV5-5 and TRBJ1-5 provide the parts outside the CDR3, is DAGVTQSPTHLIKTRGQQVTLRCSPISGHKSVSWYQQVLGQGPQFIFQYYEKEERGRGNFPDRFSARQFPNYSSELNVNALLLGDSALYLCASSLIWRLGQPQHFGDGTRLSIL.

This chain connects TRBV6-4 to TRBJ2-3; 8 bases line up with TRBD2. This CDR3 is built from 15 residues. Trimming removed 5 bases from V and 0 bases from J; junction bases left unmatched: 4. Germline CDR1 MRHNA, CDR2 SNTAGT. The CDR3 sequence is CASSPAGVSTDTQYF. In DNA, the CDR3 is TGTGCCAGCAGTCCAGCGGGAGTTAGCACAGATACGCAGTATTTT.

The V and J genes are TRBV5-1 and TRBJ2-1, with 10 bases fitting TRBD2. Unmatched junction bases numbered 5, after V lost 4 bases and J lost 7 bases. Germline values: CDR1 SGHRS, CDR2 YFSETQ. The CDR3 length is 14 residues. DNA of the CDR3: TGCGCCAGCAGCCTAGCGGGAGTATGGAATGAGCAGTTCTTC. Residues: CASSLAGVWNEQFF.